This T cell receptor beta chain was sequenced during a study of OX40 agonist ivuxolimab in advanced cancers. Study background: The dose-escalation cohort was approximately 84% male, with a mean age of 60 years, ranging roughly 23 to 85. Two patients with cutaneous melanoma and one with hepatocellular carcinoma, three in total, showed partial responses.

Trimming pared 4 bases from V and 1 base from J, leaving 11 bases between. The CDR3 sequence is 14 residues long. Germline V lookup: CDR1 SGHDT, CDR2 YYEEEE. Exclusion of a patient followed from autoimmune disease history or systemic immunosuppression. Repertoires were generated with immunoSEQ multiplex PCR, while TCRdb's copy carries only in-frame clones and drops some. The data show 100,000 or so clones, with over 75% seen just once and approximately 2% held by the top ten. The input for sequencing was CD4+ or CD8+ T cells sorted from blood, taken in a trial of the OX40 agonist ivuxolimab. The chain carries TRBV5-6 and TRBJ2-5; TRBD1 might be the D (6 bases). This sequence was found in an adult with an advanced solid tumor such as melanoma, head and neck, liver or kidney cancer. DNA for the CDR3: TGTGCCAGCAGCCGACAGGCTGCCCAAGAGACCCAGTACTTC. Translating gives CASSRQAAQETQYF. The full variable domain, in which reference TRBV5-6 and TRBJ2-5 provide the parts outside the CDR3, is DAGVTQSPTHLIKTRGQQVTLRCSPKSGHDTVSWYQQALGQGPQFIFQYYEEEERQRGNFPDRFSGHQFPNYSSELNVNALLLGDSALYLCASSRQAAQETQYFGPGTRLLVL.